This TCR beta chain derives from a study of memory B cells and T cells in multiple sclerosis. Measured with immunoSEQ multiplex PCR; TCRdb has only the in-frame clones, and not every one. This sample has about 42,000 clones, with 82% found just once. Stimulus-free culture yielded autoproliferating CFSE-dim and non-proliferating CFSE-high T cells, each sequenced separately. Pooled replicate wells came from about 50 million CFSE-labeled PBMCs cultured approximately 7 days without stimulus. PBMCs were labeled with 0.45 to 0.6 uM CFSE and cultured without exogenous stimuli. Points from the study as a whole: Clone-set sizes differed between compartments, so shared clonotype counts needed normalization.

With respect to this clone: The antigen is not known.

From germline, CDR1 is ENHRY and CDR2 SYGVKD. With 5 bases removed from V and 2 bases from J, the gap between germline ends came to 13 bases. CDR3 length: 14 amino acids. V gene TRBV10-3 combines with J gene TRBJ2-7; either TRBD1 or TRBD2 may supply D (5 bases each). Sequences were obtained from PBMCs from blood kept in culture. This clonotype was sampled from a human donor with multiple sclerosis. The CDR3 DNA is TGTGCCATCAGTACCGGGACGGAGCCCTACGAGCAGTACTTC. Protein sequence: CAISTGTEPYEQYF.